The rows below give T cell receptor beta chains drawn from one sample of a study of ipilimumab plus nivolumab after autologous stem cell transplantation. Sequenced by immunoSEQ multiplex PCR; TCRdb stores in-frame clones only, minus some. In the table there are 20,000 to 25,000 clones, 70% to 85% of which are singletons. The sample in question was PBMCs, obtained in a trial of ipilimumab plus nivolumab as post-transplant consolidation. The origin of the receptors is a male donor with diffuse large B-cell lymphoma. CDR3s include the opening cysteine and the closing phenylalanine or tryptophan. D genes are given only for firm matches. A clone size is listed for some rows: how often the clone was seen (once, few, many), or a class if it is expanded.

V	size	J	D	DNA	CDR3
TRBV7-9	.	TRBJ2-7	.	TGTGCCAGCAGCCGGGGCGAGGGGGTATCCTACGAGCAGTACTTC	CASSRGEGVSYEQYF
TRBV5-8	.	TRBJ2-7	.	TGTGCCAGCAGCTTGACCGGCGGCTACGAGCAGTACTTC	CASSLTGGYEQYF
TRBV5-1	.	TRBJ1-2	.	TGCGCCAGCAGCTTGGAGGAGGCAAACTATGGCTACACCTTC	CASSLEEANYGYTF
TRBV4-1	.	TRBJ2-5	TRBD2	TGCGCCAGCAGCCGAGAGATAGCGGGAGAGGGGAAGACCCAGTACTTC	CASSREIAGEGKTQYF
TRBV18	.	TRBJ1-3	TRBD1	TGTGCCAGCTCACCCGGGACAGGGAGAAACACCATATATTTT	CASSPGTGRNTIYF
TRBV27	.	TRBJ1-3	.	TGTGCCAGCAGTTTAACGGGCCAAGTCGGCCCCAACACCATATATTTT	CASSLTGQVGPNTIYF
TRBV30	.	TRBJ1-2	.	TGTGCCTGGAGGGCCCCCCGTAGGGACTATGGCTACACCTTC	CAWRAPRRDYGYTF
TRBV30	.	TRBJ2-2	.	TGTGCCTGGTCGCCGTGGGGGCACACGGGACAAACCGGGGAGCTGTTTTTT	CAWSPWGHTGQTGELFF
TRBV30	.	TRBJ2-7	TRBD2	TGTGCCTGGAGTGTACGTGGGAGGGCCGGTAAGCAGTACTTC	CAWSVRGRAGKQYF
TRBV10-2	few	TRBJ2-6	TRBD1	TGCGCCAGCAGCCGGACAGGGGGCGATTCAGCTGGGGCCAACGTCCTGACTTTC	CASSRTGGDSAGANVLTF
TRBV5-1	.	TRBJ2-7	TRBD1	TGCGCCAGCAGCCTAAGCGTCGGGACAGGGGGTGGCGAGCAGTACTTC	CASSLSVGTGGGEQYF
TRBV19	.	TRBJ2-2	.	TGTGCCAGTATTGCTTTGGAGGACCGAACGAACACCGGGGAGCTGTTTTTT	CASIALEDRTNTGELFF
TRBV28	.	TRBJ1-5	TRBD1	TGTGCCAGCAGTCAAATGACAGGGCCCGGGACCCAGCATTTT	CASSQMTGPGTQHF
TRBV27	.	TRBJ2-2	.	TGTGCCAGCAGCCCCTACAGGCGAGGCAGCAGAGGCGGGGAGCTGTTTTTT	CASSPYRRGSRGGELFF
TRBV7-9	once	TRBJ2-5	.	TGTGCCAGCAGCTTACGACAGGCACAAGAGACCCAGTACTTC	CASSLRQAQETQYF
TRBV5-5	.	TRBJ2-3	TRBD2	TGTGCCAGCACCGTGGGGACTAGCGGGGGGACTAGCACAGATACGCAGTATTTT	CASTVGTSGGTSTDTQYF
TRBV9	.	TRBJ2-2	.	TGTGCCAGCGGAAAAGGTGTCACCGGGGAGCTGTTTTTT	CASGKGVTGELFF
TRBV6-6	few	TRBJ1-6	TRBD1	TGTGCCAGCAGTTACTCACAGGGGCTGGAGTCACCCCTCCACTTT	CASSYSQGLESPLHF
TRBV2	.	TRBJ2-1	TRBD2	TGTGCCAGCAGCCCCCCTAGCGGGAGGAGGATCAATGAGCAGTTCTTC	CASSPPSGRRINEQFF
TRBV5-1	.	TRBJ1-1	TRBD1	TGCGCCAGCAGGGCTGGACAGGGGGCAATGAACACTGAAGCTTTCTTT	CASRAGQGAMNTEAFF
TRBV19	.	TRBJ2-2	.	TGTGCCAGTACCGCCGGGGCCGAGGTGAACACCGGGGAGCTGTTTTTT	CASTAGAEVNTGELFF
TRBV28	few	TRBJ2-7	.	TGTGCCAGCAGTTTTGCGATATACGAGCAGTACTTC	CASSFAIYEQYF
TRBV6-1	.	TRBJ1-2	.	TGTGCCAGCAGTGTTCGAAGACAGGACTATGGCTACACCTTC	CASSVRRQDYGYTF
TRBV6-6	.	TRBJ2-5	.	TGTGCCAGCAGTCGGGGCAGGGGTGAGACCCAGTACTTC	CASSRGRGETQYF
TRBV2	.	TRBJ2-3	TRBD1	TGTGCCAGCGACAGGGTCCCGTTCGATACGCAGTATTTT	CASDRVPFDTQYF
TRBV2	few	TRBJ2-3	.	TGTGCCAGCTCATACTATGCAGATACGCAGTATTTT	CASSYYADTQYF
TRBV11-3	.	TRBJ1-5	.	TGTGCCAGCAGCCCCCGTGGTACTCATAGCAATCAGCCCCAGCATTTT	CASSPRGTHSNQPQHF
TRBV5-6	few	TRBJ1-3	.	TGTGCCAGCAGCCCTGGGACTCCGGGAAACACCATATATTTT	CASSPGTPGNTIYF
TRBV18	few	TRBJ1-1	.	TGTGCCAGCTCAAGGGAAGGGGCTAGTGAAGCTTTCTTT	CASSREGASEAFF
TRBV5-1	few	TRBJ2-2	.	TGCGCCAGCAGCGTATACACCGGGGAGCTGTTTTTT	CASSVYTGELFF
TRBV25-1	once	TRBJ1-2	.	TGTGCCAGCATCCGCCTGGGGGGGGGCGCGGCGGCTGGCTACACCTTC	CASIRLGGGAAAGYTF
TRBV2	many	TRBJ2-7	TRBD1	TGTGCCAGCAGCCCCGAGACAGGGCCCTACGAGCAGTACTTC	CASSPETGPYEQYF
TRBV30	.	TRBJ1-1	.	TGTGCCTGGAGGTTTAACGCTGAAGCTTTCTTT	CAWRFNAEAFF
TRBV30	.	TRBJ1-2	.	TGTGCCTGGAACCCAATTTCCGCAGGGTATGGCTACACCTTC	CAWNPISAGYGYTF
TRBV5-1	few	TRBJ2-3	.	TGCGCCAGCAGCTCAGAGGCCGTAGATACGCAGTATTTT	CASSSEAVDTQYF
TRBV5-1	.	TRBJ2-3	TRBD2	TGCGCCAGCAGCTTGGCCCGGCGGGGGGGCCCCACAGATACGCAGTATTTT	CASSLARRGGPTDTQYF
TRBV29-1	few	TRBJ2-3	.	TGCAGCGTTGAAGGCGAACGGGGAAGAGATACGCAGTATTTT	CSVEGERGRDTQYF
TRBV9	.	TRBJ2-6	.	TGTGCCAGCAGCCCTTGGGGATCTGGGGCCAACGTCCTGACTTTC	CASSPWGSGANVLTF
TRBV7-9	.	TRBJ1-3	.	TGTGCCAGCAGCCCGACCGTCGGAAACACCATATATTTT	CASSPTVGNTIYF
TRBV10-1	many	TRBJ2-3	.	TGCGCCAGCAGTGAGTCGACTAGCACAGATACGCAGTATTTT	CASSESTSTDTQYF
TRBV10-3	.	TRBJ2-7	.	TGTGCCATCAGTGACCGATCAGGGAGGGGGCCCTCGGGGGAGCAGTACTTC	CAISDRSGRGPSGEQYF
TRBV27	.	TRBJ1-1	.	TGTGCCAGCAGTAGGACAGTGAGCACTGAAGCTTTCTTT	CASSRTVSTEAFF
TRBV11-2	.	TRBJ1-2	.	TGTGCCAGCAGAGGAGACACTACTTATGGCTACACCTTC	CASRGDTTYGYTF
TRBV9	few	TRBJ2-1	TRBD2	TGTGCCAGCAGCGTAGCCTCTCGAGGGACTAGCGGGAACAATGAGCAGTTCTTC	CASSVASRGTSGNNEQFF